Shown below are 26 T cell receptor beta chains from a single sample sequenced in a study of blood T cell repertoires in COVID-19. The repertoire was sequenced with immunoSEQ multiplex PCR; TCRdb's copy has only in-frame clones and lacks some. Seen here are 80,000 to 100,000 clones, roughly 82% observed once, and the top ten hold approximately 10%. Sequencing was done on a sample of peripheral blood. The receptor set was obtained from a man aged 65-85 years with active or convalescent COVID-19.

This clone was found a few times. The genes are TRBV7-9 and TRBJ2-7; 9 nucleotides line up with TRBD1. V lost 2 bases and J lost 1; bases outside the gene matches: 6. Germline lookup yields CDR1 SEHNR and CDR2 FQNEAQ (reference sequence). The CDR3 contains 16 residues. CDR3 protein: CASSLTSGTGSYEQYF. The CDR3 bases are TGTGCCAGCAGCTTAACCTCGGGGACAGGGTCCTACGAGCAGTACTTC. Drawing the rest from reference TRBV7-9 and TRBJ2-7, the complete variable domain is DTGVSQNPRHKITKRGQNVTFRCDPISEHNRLYWYRQTLGQGPEFLTYFQNEAQLEKSRLLSDRFSAERPKGSFSTLEIQRTEQGDSAMYLCASSLTSGTGSYEQYFGPGTRLTVT.

This sequence joins TRBV6-5 and TRBJ1-2; perhaps TRBD1 as D (5 bases). The CDR3 contains 14 residues. The germline CDR1 and CDR2 sequences are MNHEY and SVGAGI. The ends were cut back, 0 bases at V and 8 bases at J, with 13 bases in the middle. The CDR3 loop reads CASSYSLGRGGYTF. In nucleotides, the CDR3 is TGTGCCAGCAGTTACTCGCTGGGGCGGGGAGGCTACACCTTC.

This clone has a handful of counts. The chain carries TRBV11-2 and TRBJ1-2; D possibly corresponds to TRBD1 (5 bases). Germline V lookup: CDR1 SGHAT, CDR2 FQNNGV. The CDR3 has 14 amino acids. Trimming took off 2 bases at V and 4 bases at J, with 11 bases between the two ends. The CDR3 region has the DNA TGTGCCAGCAGCTTATGGGGGGACCCCTATGGCTACACCTTC. Amino acid sequence: CASSLWGDPYGYTF.

The CDR3 region has the DNA TGTGCCTGGAGTGTACCCCGACAGGCGCACTATGGCTACACCTTC. Residues: CAWSVPRQAHYGYTF. The genes are TRBV30 and TRBJ1-2, with a possible D match to TRBD1 (6 bases). This CDR3 spans 15 amino acids. The germline gives CDR1 GTSNPN, CDR2 SVGIG (reference sequence). V was trimmed by 0 bases and J by 3 bases, leaving 14 bases between them.

The chain joins TRBV7-6 to TRBJ1-5; 9 bases agree with TRBD1. Germline V lookup: CDR1 SGHVS, CDR2 FNYEAQ. The CDR3 totals 16 residues. The V segment lost 6 bases and the J segment 3 bases; nucleotides outside the gene matches: 9. The DNA for the CDR3 is TGTGCCAGCAGAACACGGGACAGGGACCCCAATCAGCCCCAGCATTTT. It yields the protein CASRTRDRDPNQPQHF.

J is TRBJ1-2 and V is TRBV3-1 (or the pseudogene TRBV3-2); TRBD1 aligns across 7 bases. V shed 1 base and J 6 bases; nucleotides not matched to a gene: 5. CDR1 LGHDT and CDR2 YNNKEL come from the germline V gene (reference sequence). CDR3 length: 14 residues. The CDR3: CASSQGTGGDGYTF. The DNA for the CDR3 is TGTGCCAGCAGCCAAGGGACAGGAGGAGATGGCTACACCTTC.

The chain employs TRBV18 and TRBJ2-1; D is possibly TRBD1 (6 bases). The V gene's germline CDR1 is KGHSH and CDR2 LQKENI. This CDR3 has 14 amino acids. The V and J ends lost 5 bases and 0 bases respectively, with 8 bases between them. This chain's CDR3 is CASSRDNSYNEQFF. The DNA of the CDR3 is TGTGCCAGCTCAAGGGACAACTCCTACAATGAGCAGTTCTTC. Combining the CDR3 with reference TRBV18 and TRBJ2-1 gives the whole variable domain NAGVMQNPRHLVRRRGQEARLRCSPMKGHSHVYWYRQLPEEGLKFMVYLQKENIIDESGMPKERFSAEFPKEGPSILRIQQVVRGDSAAYFCASSRDNSYNEQFFGPGTRLTVL.

The chain couples TRBV12-2 to TRBJ1-2; the table's D call, TRBD1, was not checked against the DNA. TRBV12-2 has pseudogene status. The CDR3 is 14 residues long. The CDR3 spells CAKEDRDIDYGYTF. CDR3 bases: TGTGCAAAAGAAGACAGGGATATCGACTATGGCTACACCTTC.

The count of this clone is one. The CDR3 loop is CASGQAHNQPQHF. CDR3 coding DNA: TGTGCCAGTGGACAGGCCCACAATCAGCCCCAGCATTTT. The chain links TRBV6-5 to TRBJ1-5, with 7 bases aligning to TRBD1. The germline gives CDR1 MNHEY, CDR2 SVGAGI. Unmatched junction bases numbered 5, after V lost 9 bases and J lost 3 bases. This CDR3 comprises 13 residues.

The chain links TRBV18 to TRBJ2-2, with a tentative D call TRBD1 (5 bases). V was shortened by 3 bases and J by 7 bases, with 12 bases between the two germline ends. Germline values: CDR1 KGHSH, CDR2 LQKENI. The CDR3 has 14 amino acids. The DNA for the CDR3 is TGTGCCAGCTCACCGATCCAGGGTGGCGGGGAGCTGTTTTTT. It is translated as CASSPIQGGGELFF.

The CDR3 protein is CASSLGAVHYNSPLHF. The CDR3 DNA follows: TGCGCCAGCAGCTTGGGGGCCGTACATTATAATTCACCCCTCCACTTT. The chain recombines TRBV5-1 with TRBJ1-6; D is undetermined. Germline V gene lookup returns CDR1 SGHRS and CDR2 YFSETQ. The CDR3 has 16 residues. Trimming pared 0 bases from V and 4 bases from J, leaving 11 bases between.

This clone was recorded many times. The V and J genes are TRBV5-4 and TRBJ1-1; 9 positions agree with TRBD1. The junction had 11 bases not matched to a gene; V was cut back by 4 bases and J by 7 bases. The CDR3 runs 15 residues. The germline gives CDR1 SGHNT, CDR2 YYREEE (reference sequence). The CDR3 reads CASSLPGTGIGEAFF. Written as DNA, the CDR3 is TGTGCCAGCAGCCTACCCGGGACAGGGATTGGTGAAGCTTTCTTT.

Regarding this clone: Other DNA sequences within the sample encode an identical CDR3. The CDR3: CASSTEGYEQYF. In DNA, the CDR3 is TGTGCCAGCAGCACGGAGGGTTACGAGCAGTACTTC. This rearrangement joins TRBV2 to TRBJ2-7; a weak D match, TRBD2 (6 bases). The germline CDR1 and CDR2 sequences are SNHLY and FYNNEI. The V end lost 6 bases, the J end lost 4 bases, and 10 bases lay between the germline ends. The CDR3 length is 12 residues.

The chain employs TRBV10-3 and TRBJ1-5, with 7 bases lining up with TRBD1. The CDR3 totals 13 residues. Looked up from germline, CDR1 is ENHRY and CDR2 is SYGVKD. J gave up 5 bases and V 8 bases, and 6 bases lay outside the gene matches. The CDR3 loop reads CAIGGTADQPQHF. CDR3 DNA: TGTGCCATCGGGGGGACAGCCGATCAGCCCCAGCATTTT.

This clone was detected once. J is TRBJ1-1 and V is TRBV3-1 (or the pseudogene TRBV3-2); D is undetermined. This CDR3 is 13 amino acids long. Trimming took off 6 bases at V and 1 base at J, with 9 bases between the two ends. CDR1 is LGHDT, CDR2 YNNKEL, per germline (reference sequence). The CDR3 spells CASSFTENTEAFF. For the CDR3, the DNA is TGTGCCAGCAGTTTCACAGAGAACACTGAAGCTTTCTTT.

J is TRBJ1-2 and V is TRBV19; tentative D call: TRBD1 (6 bases). V was pared by 5 bases and J by 8 bases, with 21 bases between. Germline V lookup: CDR1 LNHDA, CDR2 SQIVND (reference sequence). The CDR3 covers 15 residues. The CDR3 loop is CASSAFWTVSEGYTF. CDR3 bases: TGTGCCAGTAGTGCATTTTGGACAGTATCGGAGGGCTACACCTTC.

The V gene is TRBV6-5, the J gene TRBJ2-7; D call uncertain. The CDR3 is 13 amino acids. V was clipped by 8 bases and J by 0 bases, with 11 bases between them. Germline-derived CDR1 and CDR2 are MNHEY and SVGAGI. In nucleotides, the CDR3 is TGTGCCAGCGGTCTTCGGAGCTCCTACGAGCAGTACTTC. It encodes CASGLRSSYEQYF.

The chain carries TRBV7-2 and TRBJ1-5; tentative D call: TRBD1 (5 bases). V was trimmed by 6 bases and J by 2 bases, leaving 14 bases between them. The CDR3 is 15 amino acids. Per germline, CDR1 SGHTA and CDR2 FQGNSA. The CDR3 reads CASSFMTGGNQPQHF. In DNA, the CDR3 is TGTGCCAGCAGTTTTATGACGGGGGGCAATCAGCCCCAGCATTTT.

This chain uses TRBV12-3 or TRBV12-4 with TRBJ1-1, with D unclear. Trimming removed 3 bases from V and 9 bases from J, with 14 bases in between. CDR3 size: 13 residues. The CDR3: CASSFVGSGQAFF. The CDR3 region has the DNA TGTGCCAGCAGTTTTGTGGGTTCGGGTCAAGCTTTCTTT.

In its sample, this clone was seen once. This sequence joins TRBV2 and TRBJ2-7; D perhaps matches TRBD1 (6 bases). Germline-derived CDR1 and CDR2 are SNHLY and FYNNEI. The CDR3 has 13 amino acids. Between the trimmed V and J ends, which lost 6 bases and 1 base, there was a span of 10 bases. The CDR3 sequence is CASSETGSYEQYF. The CDR3 DNA reads as TGTGCCAGCAGCGAGACAGGTTCCTACGAGCAGTACTTC.

The rearrangement joins TRBV20-1 to TRBJ2-5; D is uncertain. The ends were cut back, 5 bases at V and 6 bases at J, with 10 bases in the middle. This CDR3 contains 11 residues. CDR1 is DFQATT and CDR2 is SNEGSKA in the germline V gene (reference sequence). The CDR3 reads CSAPRDKTQYF. The CDR3 bases are TGCAGTGCTCCCCGCGACAAGACCCAGTACTTC.

This chain connects TRBV6-2 or TRBV6-3 to TRBJ1-2; D uncertain. The CDR3 sequence is 13 residues long. Germline V gene lookup returns CDR1 MNHEY and CDR2 SVGEGT. Trimming removed 5 bases from V and 7 bases from J, with 14 bases in between. CDR3 sequence (DNA): TGTGCCAGCAGTGTACGGGAGTCCGGTGGCTACACCTTC. This sequence encodes CASSVRESGGYTF.

The genes are TRBV5-1 and TRBJ2-5; TRBD1 matches 7 bases. The germline V gene encodes CDR1 SGHRS and CDR2 YFSETQ. J gave up 3 bases and V 0 bases, and 5 bases lay outside the gene matches. The CDR3 totals 15 residues. The CDR3 is CASSLGDRRKETQYF. The DNA of the CDR3 is TGCGCCAGCAGCTTGGGGGACAGAAGAAAAGAGACCCAGTACTTC.

In its sample, this clone was seen once. The rearrangement uses TRBV10-2 and TRBJ1-1, with D possibly being TRBD1 (6 bases). This CDR3 contains 14 residues. The V and J ends lost 6 bases and 5 bases respectively, with 16 bases between them. The germline V gene encodes CDR1 WSHSY and CDR2 SAAADI. CDR3 sequence (DNA): TGCGCCAGCAGCCAACAGGGAGAGAGGACTGAAGCTTTCTTT. This encodes CASSQQGERTEAFF.

This clone is categorized as medium-sized (0.01 to 0.1%). This chain links TRBV19 with TRBJ2-7, with 9 nucleotides matching TRBD1. CDR1 is LNHDA and CDR2 is SQIVND in the germline V gene (reference sequence). The trim removed 8 bases at V and 7 bases at J, leaving 3 bases unmatched. This CDR3 comprises 11 residues. CDR3 protein: CASGTGSEQYF. The CDR3 DNA reads as TGTGCCAGTGGGACAGGGTCGGAGCAGTACTTC.

The V and J genes are TRBV21-1 and TRBJ2-7; TRBD1, the D gene given by the table, was not confirmed from the DNA. TRBV21-1 corresponds to a pseudogene. This CDR3 comprises 16 residues. In DNA, the CDR3 is TGTGCCAGCAGCAAGTTGGGGCGACAGGAGCCATACGAGCAGTACTTC. It specifies CASSKLGRQEPYEQYF.